The T cell receptor beta chain under discussion was sequenced for a study of shared clonotypes between healthy human individuals. General study findings and limits: Rarefaction analysis demonstrated incomplete sorted-subset sequencing notwithstanding large depth.

In regard to this clone: Its antigen is not known.

Terminally differentiated effector memory CD45RA+ cells were excluded from the naive CD8 cells, which were CD45RO-negative and positively selected for CCR7. Germline values: CDR1 MNHNS, CDR2 SASEGT. The CDR3 extends over 15 amino acids. The ends were cut back, 2 bases at V and 0 bases at J, with 11 bases in the middle. On sorted subsets, replicate PCRs used 150 to 250 ng DNA, or around 30,000 T cell genomes. The table came from immunoSEQ multiplex PCR; TCRdb's copy has only in-frame clones and leaves some out. The sample lists roughly 2,000,000 clones, over 85% occurring once. The sequence was obtained from a man aged 18 to 30 in good health. Sequencing was done on a sample of naive CD8+ T cells sorted from blood. The genes are TRBV6-1 and TRBJ2-7; possibly TRBD1 for D (6 bases). The CDR3: CASSERVDSSYEQYF. The CDR3 nucleotides read TGTGCCAGCAGTGAACGGGTGGACAGCTCCTACGAGCAGTACTTC.